These 14 T cell receptor beta chains originate from one sample sequenced in a study of CD8+ T cells in alopecia areata. Sequencing relied on a cDNA template that was reverse transcribed from extracted RNA. Data came from immunoSEQ multiplex PCR; TCRdb stores just in-frame clones and leaves some out. The sample records 10,000 to 15,000 clones, approximately 67% being singletons. Indicated treatment: oral pan-JAK inhibitor, 5-10 mg twice daily. Those with alopecia areata gave lesional scalp punch biopsies and peripheral blood. Sequences were derived from skin, sampled at week 4, from a patient treated with tofacitinib. The receptors come from a human donor with alopecia areata.

This clone was seen only a few times. This sequence joins TRBV14 and TRBJ2-7; 9 nucleotides line up with TRBD1. CDR1 SGHDN and CDR2 FVKESK come from the germline V gene. V lost 0 bases, J lost 6 bases, and 9 bases stayed unmatched. This CDR3 region has 16 residues. In nucleotides, the CDR3 is TGTGCCAGCAGCCAAGATTCAGGGACAGGGAAGGGCGAGCAGTACTTC. Translating gives CASSQDSGTGKGEQYF.

The V call is TRBV18, the J call TRBJ1-5, with 10 positions matching TRBD1. V dropped 3 bases and J dropped 4; count of bases not matched to a gene: 0. The CDR3 spans 14 residues. CDR1 is KGHSH and CDR2 is LQKENI in the germline V gene. For the CDR3, the DNA is TGTGCCAGCTCACCGGGACAGGGGAATCAGCCCCAGCATTTT. This codes for CASSPGQGNQPQHF.

The chain joins TRBV5-5 to TRBJ1-6, with D unclear. The CDR3 is 14 residues long. CDR1 SGHKS and CDR2 YYEKEE come from the germline V gene (reference sequence). Trimming shortened V by 6 bases and J by 7 bases, and 14 bases separated the two germline ends. The CDR3 loop is CASTFEGRNSPLHF. The CDR3 region has the DNA TGTGCCAGCACCTTCGAAGGGAGGAATTCACCCCTCCACTTT.

This chain uses TRBV6-5 with TRBJ2-1; no reliable D call. Deletions cut 7 bases from V and 7 bases from J, with 14 bases between. This CDR3 has 13 amino acids. CDR1 and CDR2 from the germline V gene are MNHEY and SVGAGI. This chain's CDR3 is CASTRDFGNEQFF. CDR3 DNA sequence: TGTGCCAGCACTAGGGATTTCGGGAATGAGCAGTTCTTC.

The chain combines TRBV15 with TRBJ1-4; weak D call: TRBD1 (5 bases). Germline loops: CDR1 LNHNV, CDR2 YYDKDF (reference sequence). The CDR3 runs to 15 residues. Trimming stripped 1 base from V and 10 bases from J, with 16 bases between. The CDR3: CATSRVFGGTGKLFF. CDR3 nucleotides: TGTGCCACCAGCAGAGTCTTCGGGGGGACCGGAAAACTGTTTTTT.

The V and J genes are TRBV19 and TRBJ2-1, with D possibly being TRBD2 (6 bases). Germline V gene sequence: CDR1 LNHDA, CDR2 SQIVND (reference sequence). There are 16 residues in the CDR3. V gave up 6 bases and J gave up 0 bases, with 15 bases separating them. The CDR3 is CASRRGAGSSYNEQFF. The CDR3 nucleotides are TGTGCCAGTAGACGCGGAGCGGGCAGCTCCTACAATGAGCAGTTCTTC.

This clone was counted once. The same CDR3 arises from other DNA sequences in this sample as well. The rearrangement links TRBV12-5 to TRBJ2-1, with a weak D call TRBD1 (6 bases). Germline V gene lookup returns CDR1 LGHNT and CDR2 FRNRAP. Trimming left V 7 bases short and J 4 bases short, with 14 bases between. The CDR3 consists of 14 residues. DNA of the CDR3: TGTGCTAGTGTAGGCGGCCAGGGGTACAATGAGCAGTTCTTC. Protein: CASVGGQGYNEQFF.

The chain employs TRBV23-1 and TRBJ2-5, with TRBD1 as a possible D gene (8 bases). TRBV23-1 is designated an ORF whose function remains uncertain. The V and J ends lost 0 bases and 1 base respectively, with 21 bases between them. CDR3 size: 19 residues. The chain's CDR3 is CASSQSPKIGGTGQETQYF. The CDR3 coding sequence is TGCGCCAGCAGTCAATCGCCTAAAATCGGGGGGACAGGCCAAGAGACCCAGTACTTC.

The CDR3 spells CAISEFNPPEAFF. In DNA, the CDR3 is TGTGCCATCAGTGAGTTTAACCCCCCTGAAGCTTTCTTT. The J gene is TRBJ1-1, the V gene TRBV10-3; D remains ambiguous. V was cut by 1 base and J by 6 bases, with 9 bases left in between. The CDR3 is made up of 13 amino acids. CDR1 is ENHRY and CDR2 is SYGVKD in the germline V gene.

This clone was detected only once. The gene calls are TRBV7-2 and TRBJ2-7; no clear D. The CDR3 covers 13 residues. From germline, CDR1 is SGHTA and CDR2 FQGNSA. The V and J ends lost 5 bases and 7 bases respectively, with 15 bases between them. In DNA form, the CDR3 reads TGTGCCAGCAGCAGAGAAGCGATTGGGGAGCAGTACTTC. Its translation: CASSREAIGEQYF.

This rearrangement joins TRBV4-3 to TRBJ2-5; 7 bases are shared with TRBD1. V trimming: 1 base; J trimming: 2 bases; junction bases outside the gene matches: 4. Germline lookup yields CDR1 LGHNA and CDR2 YSLEER. This CDR3 spans 15 amino acids. The CDR3 DNA is TGCGCCAGCAGCCAAGTTGGACAGGAACAAGAGACCCAGTACTTC. This codes for CASSQVGQEQETQYF.

The rearrangement joins TRBV7-2 to TRBJ1-2; TRBD1 might be the D (5 bases). This CDR3 comprises 15 residues. The germline V gene has CDR1 SGHTA and CDR2 FQGNSA. Trimming shortened V by 8 bases and J by 6 bases, and 22 bases separated the two germline ends. The CDR3 DNA sequence: TGTGCCAGCCAGGGAGGTGTTGGGGGGAGCGATGGCTACACCTTC. Translating gives CASQGGVGGSDGYTF.

The chain uses TRBV10-2 and TRBJ1-1; 9 bases are shared with TRBD1. The germline V gene encodes CDR1 WSHSY and CDR2 SAAADI. The CDR3 length is 17 residues. The V gene end was trimmed by 5 bases and the J gene end by 0 bases; junction bases not matched to a gene: 10. Here the CDR3 reads CASSHRDRVMMNTEAFF. For the CDR3, the DNA is TGCGCCAGCAGTCACCGGGACAGGGTCATGATGAACACTGAAGCTTTCTTT.

This sequence joins TRBV10-3 and TRBJ2-5; D gene uncertain. This CDR3 has 12 residues. V was cut by 2 bases and J by 2 bases, with 3 bases left in between. Germline V lookup: CDR1 ENHRY, CDR2 SYGVKD. The CDR3 protein is CAISERQETQYF. The CDR3 region has the DNA TGTGCCATCAGTGAGAGACAAGAGACCCAGTACTTC.